The sequence of this T cell receptor beta chain was determined in a study of control samples from healthy donors and cancer patients. The assay was immunoSEQ multiplex PCR, and TCRdb's table has in-frame clones only and misses some. Of some 120,000 clones in the sample, about 93% were seen once. In this sample, this clone turned up once. Material: PBMCs. This receptor was taken from a man between 45 and 60 years old with head and neck cancer.

The CDR3 DNA reads as TGTGCCAGCAGTTCCAACATGAACACTGAAGCTTTCTTT. Protein: CASSSNMNTEAFF. The chain joins TRBV12-3 or TRBV12-4 to TRBJ1-1; D is undetermined. Trimming shortened V by 4 bases and J by 0 bases, and 6 bases separated the two germline ends. CDR3 length: 13 residues.